The entry that follows covers one T cell receptor beta chain sequence. Germline loops: CDR1 SGHKS, CDR2 YYEKEE (reference sequence). CDR3 length: 14 residues. Trimming took off 5 bases at V and 1 base at J, with 11 bases between the two ends. The data originate from a study of blood T cell repertoires in COVID-19. Study background: Sample material is recorded as cDNA or gDNA derived from T cells, B-cell-depleted T cells, or PBMCs.

Assay: immunoSEQ multiplex PCR; the TCRdb copy retains only in-frame clones and omits some. The sample holds approximately 160,000 clones, less than 90% seen once. This sequence originates from a man younger than 35 with active or convalescent COVID-19. Sequencing input: peripheral blood. This sequence joins TRBV5-5 and TRBJ2-3; no firm D call. The CDR3 nucleotides are TGTGCCAGCAGAGATCGAGGTCGCACAGATACGCAGTATTTT. Its protein is CASRDRGRTDTQYF.